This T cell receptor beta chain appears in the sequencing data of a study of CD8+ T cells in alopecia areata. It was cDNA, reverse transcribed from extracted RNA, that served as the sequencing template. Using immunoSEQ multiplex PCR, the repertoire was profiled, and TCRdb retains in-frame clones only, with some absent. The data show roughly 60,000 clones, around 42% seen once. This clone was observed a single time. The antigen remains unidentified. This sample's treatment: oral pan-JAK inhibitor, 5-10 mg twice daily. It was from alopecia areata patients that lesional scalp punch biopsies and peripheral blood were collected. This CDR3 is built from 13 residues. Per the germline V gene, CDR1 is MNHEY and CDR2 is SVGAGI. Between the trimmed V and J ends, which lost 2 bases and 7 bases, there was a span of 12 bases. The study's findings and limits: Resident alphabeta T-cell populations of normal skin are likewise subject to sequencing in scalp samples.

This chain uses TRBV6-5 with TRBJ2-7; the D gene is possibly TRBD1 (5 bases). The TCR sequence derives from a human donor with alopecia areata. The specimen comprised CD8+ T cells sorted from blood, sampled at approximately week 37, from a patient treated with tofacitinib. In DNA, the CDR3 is TGTGCCAGCAGTTACCGGGCCAAGGGGGAGCAGTACTTC. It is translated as CASSYRAKGEQYF.